The 11 T cell receptor beta chains in this list originate from one sample, sequenced in a study of cytomegalovirus exposure and HLA in healthy donors. This PCR relied on a set of 60 Vbeta primers and 13 Jbeta primers. Produced via immunoSEQ multiplex PCR; TCRdb's table is partial and in-frame only. This table holds 150,000 or so clones, under 80% found once. Sequencing input: PBMCs. These receptors originate from a man younger than 45 in good health and CMV-seronegative.

The J gene is TRBJ2-7, the V gene TRBV13; D gene unclear. The CDR3 consists of 14 residues. The germline CDR1 and CDR2 sequences are PRHDT and FYEKMQ (reference sequence). Trimming removed 0 bases from V and 6 bases from J, with 12 bases in between. The CDR3 DNA reads TGTGCCAGCAGCTTAGGTGCCTTGTACGGCGAGCAGTACTTC. It codes for CASSLGALYGEQYF.

The chain carries TRBV6-6 and TRBJ1-1, with TRBD1 matching over 7 bases. Germline V gene lookup returns CDR1 MNHNY and CDR2 SVGAGI (reference sequence). The CDR3 runs to 15 residues. Unmatched junction bases numbered 7, after V lost 4 bases and J lost 2 bases. Written as DNA, the CDR3 is TGTGCCAGCAGTTCGGGACAGCAGCGAAACACTGAAGCTTTCTTT. It is translated as CASSSGQQRNTEAFF.

The rearrangement joins TRBV6-1 to TRBJ1-4, with a tentative D call TRBD1 (6 bases). The CDR3 consists of 14 residues. Germline V CDR1 and CDR2: MNHNS, SASEGT. Trimming left V 5 bases short and J 8 bases short, with 15 bases between. CDR3 loop: CASSPTGTGEKLFF. The CDR3 DNA sequence: TGTGCCAGCAGTCCTACAGGGACGGGGGAAAAACTGTTTTTT.

V gene TRBV6-1 combines with J gene TRBJ1-6, with D possibly being TRBD1 (6 bases). The CDR3 is 13 amino acids. V lost 7 bases, J lost 7 bases, and 11 bases lay in between. Germline CDR1 reads MNHNS; CDR2 reads SASEGT. The CDR3 protein is CASNRAINSPLHF. The CDR3 DNA reads TGTGCCAGCAACAGGGCCATAAATTCACCCCTCCACTTT.

This chain's CDR3 is CASSLSSVDRYTDTQYF. The CDR3 DNA reads TGTGCCAGCTCACTTTCTTCCGTGGACAGGTACACAGATACGCAGTATTTT. The chain uses TRBV18 and TRBJ2-3; TRBD1 matches at 7 bases. CDR1 is KGHSH, CDR2 LQKENI, per germline. Unmatched junction bases numbered 12, after V lost 4 bases and J lost 2 bases. CDR3 size: 17 residues.

CDR3 sequence: CASTSKSAPSYEQYF. The CDR3 bases are TGTGCCAGCACCTCGAAGAGCGCCCCGTCCTACGAGCAGTACTTC. The rearrangement uses TRBV5-4 and TRBJ2-7; D is uncertain. The CDR3 runs to 15 residues. Per the germline V gene, CDR1 is SGHNT and CDR2 is YYREEE (reference sequence). Trimming removed 6 bases from V and 1 base from J, with 17 bases in between. Full variable domain (remainder filled in from reference TRBV5-4 and TRBJ2-7): ETGVTQSPTHLIKTRGQQVTLRCSSQSGHNTVSWYQQALGQGPQFIFQYYREEENGRGNFPPRFSGLQFPNYSSELNVNALELDDSALYLCASTSKSAPSYEQYFGPGTRLTVT.

The V call is TRBV7-9, the J call TRBJ2-1; 7 bases line up with TRBD1. The CDR3 runs 14 residues. The germline V gene has CDR1 SEHNR and CDR2 FQNEAQ (reference sequence). With 5 bases clipped from V and 5 bases from J, the junction kept 6 bases outside the gene matches. CDR3 in DNA: TGTGCCAGCAGCGTCACAGGGGATGACAATGAGCAGTTCTTC. Translated: CASSVTGDDNEQFF.

The J gene is TRBJ1-6, the V gene TRBV13; unclear D gene. Trimming stripped 4 bases from V and 0 bases from J, with 7 bases between. The CDR3 sequence is 15 residues long. Germline values: CDR1 PRHDT, CDR2 FYEKMQ (reference sequence). The CDR3 protein is CASSSTDSYNSPLHF. The CDR3 DNA reads TGTGCCAGCAGCTCTACAGACTCCTATAATTCACCCCTCCACTTT. Full variable domain (outside the CDR3, taken from reference TRBV13 and TRBJ1-6): AAGVIQSPRHLIKEKRETATLKCYPIPRHDTVYWYQQGPGQDPQFLISFYEKMQSDKGSIPDRFSAQQFSDYHSELNMSSLELGDSALYFCASSSTDSYNSPLHFGNGTRLTVT.

This chain uses TRBV6-6 with TRBJ1-1, with D possibly matching TRBD1 (5 bases). The V gene's germline CDR1 is MNHNY and CDR2 SVGAGI (reference sequence). V lost 0 bases, J lost 7 bases, and 12 bases lay in between. The CDR3 sequence is 14 residues long. The CDR3 loop reads CASSYSSGKDEAFF. CDR3 in DNA: TGTGCCAGCAGTTACTCGTCAGGGAAAGATGAAGCTTTCTTT.

The chain has TRBV10-3 and TRBJ2-2; D gene ambiguous. Germline assignment: CDR1 ENHRY and CDR2 SYGVKD. Trimming shortened V by 4 bases and J by 2 bases, and 2 bases separated the two germline ends. The length of the CDR3 is 12 residues. CDR3: CAISVNTGELFF. In DNA form, the CDR3 reads TGTGCCATCAGTGTAAACACCGGGGAGCTGTTTTTT.

The chain carries TRBV7-8 and TRBJ2-1; 10 bases agree with TRBD2. The CDR3 totals 15 residues. Germline trimming cut 1 base from V and 4 bases from J; bases unmatched to any gene: 1. Germline V lookup: CDR1 SGHVS, CDR2 FQNEAQ. The CDR3 sequence: CASSLVAGGYNEQFF. CDR3 nucleotides: TGTGCCAGCAGCTTAGTAGCGGGGGGATACAATGAGCAGTTCTTC. Combining the CDR3 with reference TRBV7-8 and TRBJ2-1 gives the whole variable domain GAGVSQSPRYKVAKRGQDVALRCDPISGHVSLFWYQQALGQGPEFLTYFQNEAQLDKSGLPSDRFFAERPEGSVSTLKIQRTQQEDSAVYLCASSLVAGGYNEQFFGPGTRLTVL.